These T cell receptor beta chains were read from a single sample in a study of blood T cells in healthy people across ages. TCRdb re-called the 5' RACE reads through MiXCR, storing one row per CDR3 protein. The sample shows more than 700,000 distinct CDR3 sequences, approximately 55% of them seen only once. The sequencing sample was made of blood. Source of these receptors: a man older than 75 in good health. Both conserved end residues are part of each CDR3. A D gene is named only where the DNA matches it firmly. The size entry is marked missing in some rows and otherwise reads once, few, many or a size class.

v_gene: TRBV20-1; d_gene: NA; j_gene: TRBJ2-3; abundance: few; CDR3nt: TGCAGTGCTCCGGGCCCGACGGGTGGCACAGATACGCAGTATTTT; CDR3aa: CSAPGPTGGTDTQYF
v_gene: TRBV4-1; d_gene: TRBD2; j_gene: TRBJ2-5; abundance: NA; CDR3nt: TGCGCCAGCAGCCACTCCGGGACTAGCGGGAGGGAGACCCAGTACTTC; CDR3aa: CASSHSGTSGRETQYF
v_gene: TRBV27; d_gene: NA; j_gene: TRBJ2-3; abundance: NA; CDR3nt: TGTGCCAGCAGTTTTATGCCCACAGATACGCAGTATTTT; CDR3aa: CASSFMPTDTQYF
v_gene: TRBV5-1; d_gene: NA; j_gene: TRBJ2-7; abundance: few; CDR3nt: TGCGCCAGCAGACTGGGTAGGGGCCCCTACGAGCAGTACTTC; CDR3aa: CASRLGRGPYEQYF
v_gene: TRBV21-1; d_gene: NA; j_gene: TRBJ2-7; abundance: NA; CDR3nt: TGTGCCAGCAGCAAAGGGGTCAGCGTAGGAGTAGCGTACGAGCAGTACTTC; CDR3aa: CASSKGVSVGVAYEQYF
v_gene: TRBV4-1; d_gene: TRBD2; j_gene: TRBJ2-7; abundance: once; CDR3nt: TGCGCCAGCAGCCAAGATCGAGGGACTAGCGGGAGTTCGACCTACGAGCAGTACTTC; CDR3aa: CASSQDRGTSGSSTYEQYF
v_gene: TRBV20-1; d_gene: NA; j_gene: TRBJ2-7; abundance: NA; CDR3nt: TGCAGTGCTAGAGATCGACAGGGAGGCTCCTACGAGCAGTACTTC; CDR3aa: CSARDRQGGSYEQYF
v_gene: TRBV5-1; d_gene: NA; j_gene: TRBJ2-3; abundance: NA; CDR3nt: TGCGCCAGCAGACGAAGTAGCACAGATACGCAGTATTTT; CDR3aa: CASRRSSTDTQYF
v_gene: TRBV7-9; d_gene: TRBD1; j_gene: TRBJ2-1; abundance: NA; CDR3nt: TGTGCCAGCACCAGGGGGGCAGACAGGGGCCGGTTCTCCTACAATGAGCAGTTCTTC; CDR3aa: CASTRGADRGRFSYNEQFF
v_gene: TRBV6-6; d_gene: TRBD1; j_gene: TRBJ1-1; abundance: NA; CDR3nt: TGTGCCAGCAGTTGGCAGGGGGCGCGGGACACTGAAGCTTTCTTT; CDR3aa: CASSWQGARDTEAFF